These 3 T cell receptor beta chains came from one sample sequenced in a study of prognosis after radiotherapy for stage I lung cancer. Genomic DNA was subjected to two-round multiplex PCR for amplification of TCR beta CDR3. First-round PCR used primers specific to each TRBV and TRBJ gene. MiXCR was run by TCRdb on the multiplex PCR reads, yielding one entry per CDR3 protein. This sample yields tens of thousands of distinct CDR3 sequences, of which 48% are seen a single time; approximately 15% belongs to the top ten. Sample: PBMCs, taken before or after stereotactic body radiation therapy (not recorded which). The receptor source for this set is a donor over 45 with non-small cell lung cancer.

This chain links TRBV7-6 with TRBJ1-1; a weak D match, TRBD1 (6 bases). The germline gives CDR1 SGHVS, CDR2 FNYEAQ. CDR3 size: 15 residues. With 6 bases removed from V and 5 bases from J, the gap between germline ends came to 19 bases. The CDR3 DNA reads TGTGCCAGCAGATCCGCCGCAGGGGCGAGGACTGAAGCTTTCTTT. Its protein is CASRSAAGARTEAFF.

V usage is TRBV11-2 and J usage is TRBJ2-7; maybe TRBD2 (6 bases). Germline lookup yields CDR1 SGHAT and CDR2 FQNNGV. V shed 6 bases and J shed 2 bases, with 17 bases lying between them. The CDR3 contains 15 residues. This CDR3 is CASRKIGTLTYEQYF. Written as DNA, the CDR3 is TGTGCCAGCAGGAAAATTGGGACTCTGACCTACGAGCAGTACTTC.

With regard to this clonotype: This sequence may be a read error, since a much larger clone differs from it by one base. This chain links TRBV19 with TRBJ1-1; D may be TRBD1 (5 bases). V dropped 2 bases and J dropped 5 bases, with 24 bases sitting between them. This CDR3 is 18 amino acids long. The germline V gene encodes CDR1 LNHDA and CDR2 SQIVND (reference sequence). This CDR3 reads CASSIREGGAGPVTEAFF. The CDR3 coding sequence is TGTGCCAGTAGTATAAGGGAGGGCGGAGCGGGGCCGGTGACTGAAGCTTTCTTT.